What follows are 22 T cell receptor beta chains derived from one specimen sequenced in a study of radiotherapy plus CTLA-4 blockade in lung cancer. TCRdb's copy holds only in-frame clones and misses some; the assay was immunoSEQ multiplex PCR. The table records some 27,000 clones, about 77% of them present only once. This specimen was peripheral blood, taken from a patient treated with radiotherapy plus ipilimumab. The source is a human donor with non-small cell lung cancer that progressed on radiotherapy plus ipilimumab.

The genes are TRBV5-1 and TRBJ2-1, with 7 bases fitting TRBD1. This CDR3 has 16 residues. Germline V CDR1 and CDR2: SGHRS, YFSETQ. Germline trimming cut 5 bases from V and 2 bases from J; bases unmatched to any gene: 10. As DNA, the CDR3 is TGCGCCAGCAGGGACGGACAGGCCCGCACCTACAATGAGCAGTTCTTC. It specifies CASRDGQARTYNEQFF.

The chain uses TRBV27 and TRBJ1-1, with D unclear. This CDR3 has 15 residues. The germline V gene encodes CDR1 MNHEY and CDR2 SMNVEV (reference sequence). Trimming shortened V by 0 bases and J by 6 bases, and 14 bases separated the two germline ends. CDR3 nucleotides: TGTGCCAGCAGTTTATCTTCGTGGGGTTTGGCTGAAGCTTTCTTT. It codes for CASSLSSWGLAEAFF.

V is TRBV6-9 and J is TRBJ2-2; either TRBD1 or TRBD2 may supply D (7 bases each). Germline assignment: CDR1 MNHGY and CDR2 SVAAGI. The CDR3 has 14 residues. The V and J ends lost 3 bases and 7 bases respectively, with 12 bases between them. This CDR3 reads CASSYSRGGGELFF. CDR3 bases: TGTGCCAGCAGTTACTCCAGGGGGGGCGGGGAGCTGTTTTTT.

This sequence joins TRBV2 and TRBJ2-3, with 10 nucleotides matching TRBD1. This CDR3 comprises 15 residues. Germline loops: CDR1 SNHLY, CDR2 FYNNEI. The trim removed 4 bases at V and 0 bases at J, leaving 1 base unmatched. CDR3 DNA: TGTGCCAGCAGTGGGACAGGGGGGAGCACAGATACGCAGTATTTT. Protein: CASSGTGGSTDTQYF.

CDR3 nucleotide sequence: TGTGCCAGCAGCTTGTCGTTGGATCAGCCCCAGCATTTT. This gives the protein CASSLSLDQPQHF. This chain uses TRBV7-9 with TRBJ1-5; D gene unclear. V was pared by 3 bases and J by 5 bases, with 8 bases between. CDR3 length: 13 amino acids. The germline V gene has CDR1 SEHNR and CDR2 FQNEAQ (reference sequence).

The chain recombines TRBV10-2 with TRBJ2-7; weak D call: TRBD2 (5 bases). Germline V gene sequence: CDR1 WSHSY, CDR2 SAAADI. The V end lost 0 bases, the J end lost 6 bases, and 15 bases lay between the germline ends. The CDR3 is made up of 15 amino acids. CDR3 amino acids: CASSESGSRGPEQYF. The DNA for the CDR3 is TGCGCCAGCAGTGAGTCCGGTAGCAGAGGGCCCGAGCAGTACTTC.

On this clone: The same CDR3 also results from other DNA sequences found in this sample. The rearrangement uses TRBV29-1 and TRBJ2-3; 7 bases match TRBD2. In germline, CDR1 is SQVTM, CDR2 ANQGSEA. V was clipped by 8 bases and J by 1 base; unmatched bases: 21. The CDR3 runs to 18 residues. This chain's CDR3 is CSSRGGTGLGGGTDTQYF. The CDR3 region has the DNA TGCAGCTCGCGCGGGGGAACGGGGCTGGGTGGGGGCACAGATACGCAGTATTTT.

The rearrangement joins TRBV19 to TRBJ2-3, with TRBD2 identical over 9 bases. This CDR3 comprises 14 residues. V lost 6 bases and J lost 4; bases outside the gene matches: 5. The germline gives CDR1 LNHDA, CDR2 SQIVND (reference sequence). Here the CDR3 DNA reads TGTGCCAGTAGGCTAGCGGGATCGCCAGATACGCAGTATTTT. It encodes CASRLAGSPDTQYF.

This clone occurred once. CDR3 sequence (DNA): TGTGCCAGCAGTGACCTAAAAGGGGTCACCTACAATCAGCCCCAGCATTTT. Its translation: CASSDLKGVTYNQPQHF. The J gene is TRBJ1-5, the V gene TRBV28, with a weak D call TRBD1 (5 bases). Per the germline V gene, CDR1 is MDHEN and CDR2 is SYDVKM. The V and J ends lost 5 bases and 3 bases respectively, with 20 bases between them. The CDR3 has 17 amino acids.

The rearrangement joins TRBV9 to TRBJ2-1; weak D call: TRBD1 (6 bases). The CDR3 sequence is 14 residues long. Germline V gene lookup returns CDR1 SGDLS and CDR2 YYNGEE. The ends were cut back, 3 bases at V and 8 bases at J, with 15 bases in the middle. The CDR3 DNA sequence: TGTGCCAGCAGCGCGTGGGGCTCAGGGGATGAGCAGTTCTTC. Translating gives CASSAWGSGDEQFF.

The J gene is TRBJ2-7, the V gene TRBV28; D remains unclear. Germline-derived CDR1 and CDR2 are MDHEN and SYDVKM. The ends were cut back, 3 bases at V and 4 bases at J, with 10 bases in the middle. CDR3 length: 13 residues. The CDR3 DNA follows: TGTGCCAGCAGTTTCGGTATGGCGTACGAGCAGTACTTC. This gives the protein CASSFGMAYEQYF.

The CDR3 DNA follows: TGTGCCAGCAGTGAAGCGGTTTATGGCTACACCTTC. Its translation is CASSEAVYGYTF. This rearrangement joins TRBV2 to TRBJ1-2; the D is unclear. Germline V gene lookup returns CDR1 SNHLY and CDR2 FYNNEI. This CDR3 has 12 amino acids. Trimming removed 0 bases from V and 5 bases from J, with 4 bases in between. Full variable domain (remainder filled in from reference TRBV2 and TRBJ1-2): EPEVTQTPSHQVTQMGQEVILRCVPISNHLYFYWYRQILGQKVEFLVSFYNNEISEKSEIFDDQFSVERPDGSNFTLKIRSTKLEDSAMYFCASSEAVYGYTFGSGTRLTVV.

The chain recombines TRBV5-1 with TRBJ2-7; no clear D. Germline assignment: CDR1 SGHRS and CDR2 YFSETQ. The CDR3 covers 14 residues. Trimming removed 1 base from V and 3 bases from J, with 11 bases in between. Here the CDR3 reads CASSLLTPDYEQYF. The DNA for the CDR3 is TGCGCCAGCAGCTTGTTGACGCCAGACTACGAGCAGTACTTC.

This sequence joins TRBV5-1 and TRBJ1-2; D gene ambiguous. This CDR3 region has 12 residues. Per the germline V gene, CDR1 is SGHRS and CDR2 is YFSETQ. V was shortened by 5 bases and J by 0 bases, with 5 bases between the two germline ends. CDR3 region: CASRGANYGYTF. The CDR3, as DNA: TGCGCCAGCAGGGGAGCTAACTATGGCTACACCTTC.

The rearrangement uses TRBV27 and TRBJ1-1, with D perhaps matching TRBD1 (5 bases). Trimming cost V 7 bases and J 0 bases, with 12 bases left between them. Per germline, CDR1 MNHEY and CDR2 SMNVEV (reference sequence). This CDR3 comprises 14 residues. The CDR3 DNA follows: TGTGCCAGCACCTCGACAGTAATGAACACTGAAGCTTTCTTT. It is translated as CASTSTVMNTEAFF.

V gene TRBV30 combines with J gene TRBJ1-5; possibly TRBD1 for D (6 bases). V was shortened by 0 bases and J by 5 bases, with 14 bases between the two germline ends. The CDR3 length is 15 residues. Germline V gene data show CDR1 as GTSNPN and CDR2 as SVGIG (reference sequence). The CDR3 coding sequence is TGTGCCTGGAGTGTACAGGGCAAAGGAGATCAGCCCCAGCATTTT. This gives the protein CAWSVQGKGDQPQHF.

The CDR3 here is CASFPDRGEETQYF. CDR3 DNA: TGTGCCAGCTTCCCGGACAGAGGGGAAGAGACCCAGTACTTC. The rearrangement uses TRBV18 and TRBJ2-5; D is possibly TRBD1 (6 bases). This CDR3 region has 14 residues. The V end lost 7 bases, the J end lost 3 bases, and 15 bases lay between the germline ends. The germline gives CDR1 KGHSH, CDR2 LQKENI.

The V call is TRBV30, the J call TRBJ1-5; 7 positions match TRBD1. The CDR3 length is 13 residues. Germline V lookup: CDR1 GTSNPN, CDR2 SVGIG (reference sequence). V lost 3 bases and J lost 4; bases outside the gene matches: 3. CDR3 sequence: CAWSPGGNQPQHF. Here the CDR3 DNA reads TGTGCCTGGAGCCCAGGGGGTAATCAGCCCCAGCATTTT. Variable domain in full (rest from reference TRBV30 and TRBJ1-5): SQTIHQWPATLVQPVGSPLSLECTVEGTSNPNLYWYRQAAGRGLQLLFYSVGIGQISSEVPQNLSASRPQDRQFILSSKKLLLSDSGFYLCAWSPGGNQPQHFGDGTRLSIL.

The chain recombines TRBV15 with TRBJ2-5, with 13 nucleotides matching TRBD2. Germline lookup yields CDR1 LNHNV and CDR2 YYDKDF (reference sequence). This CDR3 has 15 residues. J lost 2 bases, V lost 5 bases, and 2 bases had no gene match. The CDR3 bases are TGTGCCACCAGCTGGACTAGCGGGGGTCAAGAGACCCAGTACTTC. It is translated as CATSWTSGGQETQYF.

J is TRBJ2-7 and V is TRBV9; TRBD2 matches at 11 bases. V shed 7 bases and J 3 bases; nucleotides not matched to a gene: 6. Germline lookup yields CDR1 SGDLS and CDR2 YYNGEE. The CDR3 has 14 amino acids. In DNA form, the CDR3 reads TGTGCCAGCTCACCTGGGACTAGCGGCTACGAGCAGTACTTC. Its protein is CASSPGTSGYEQYF.

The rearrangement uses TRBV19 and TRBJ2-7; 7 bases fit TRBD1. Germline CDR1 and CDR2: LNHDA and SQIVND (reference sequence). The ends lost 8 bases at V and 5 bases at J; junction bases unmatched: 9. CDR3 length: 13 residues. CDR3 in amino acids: CASGRDSVDEQYF. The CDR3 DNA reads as TGTGCCAGTGGAAGGGACAGCGTAGACGAGCAGTACTTC.

The CDR3 DNA reads as TGTGCCAGCATCCCCCGTCAGGGCGAGCAGTACTTC. Protein: CASIPRQGEQYF. V and J are TRBV28 and TRBJ2-7, with D possibly being TRBD1 (5 bases). The CDR3 consists of 12 residues. Trimming removed 7 bases from V and 6 bases from J, with 13 bases in between. Germline-derived CDR1 and CDR2 are MDHEN and SYDVKM.